The clone carrying this TCR beta chain is a singleton in its sample. This sample stems from a study of shared T cell receptors in the human thymus. This table comes from immunoSEQ multiplex PCR, and its TCRdb copy is limited to in-frame clones, with some not included. The table lists roughly 700,000 clones, roughly 90% of them singletons. V gave up 8 bases and J gave up 6 bases; unmatched junction bases: 8. Germline lookup yields CDR1 LGHNA and CDR2 YNFKEQ. The CDR3 spans 13 residues. The sample was also reused in another study, on human thymus T cells. In that study: Blood and thymic repertoires both appeared biased in V and J gene usage.

Source material: thymocytes. J is TRBJ2-7 and V is TRBV4-2, with 9 bases identical to TRBD1. This TCR derives from a boy in the first two years of life with a congenital heart defect. CDR3 nucleotide sequence: TGTGCCAGCGCACAGGGGGCCCCCCTCGAGCAGTACTTC. This encodes CASAQGAPLEQYF.